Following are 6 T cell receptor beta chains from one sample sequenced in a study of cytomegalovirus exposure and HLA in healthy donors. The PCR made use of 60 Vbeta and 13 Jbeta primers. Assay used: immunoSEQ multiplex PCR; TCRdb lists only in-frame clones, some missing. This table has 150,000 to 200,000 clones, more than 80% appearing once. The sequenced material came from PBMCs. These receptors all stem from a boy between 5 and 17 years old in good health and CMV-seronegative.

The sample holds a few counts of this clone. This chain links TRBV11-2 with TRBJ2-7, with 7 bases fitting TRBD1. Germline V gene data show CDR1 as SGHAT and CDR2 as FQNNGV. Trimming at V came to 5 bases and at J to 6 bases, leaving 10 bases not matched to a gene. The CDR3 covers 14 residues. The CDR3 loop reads CASSAQQGMREQYF. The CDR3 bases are TGTGCCAGCAGCGCACAACAGGGGATGCGCGAGCAGTACTTC.

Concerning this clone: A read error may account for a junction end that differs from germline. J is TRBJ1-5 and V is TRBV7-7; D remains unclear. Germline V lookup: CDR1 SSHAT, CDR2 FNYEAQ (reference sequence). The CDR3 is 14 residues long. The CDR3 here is CASSSRNSNQPQHF. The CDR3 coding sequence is TGTGCTAGCAGCTCCAGAAATAGCAATCAGCCCCAGCATTTT.

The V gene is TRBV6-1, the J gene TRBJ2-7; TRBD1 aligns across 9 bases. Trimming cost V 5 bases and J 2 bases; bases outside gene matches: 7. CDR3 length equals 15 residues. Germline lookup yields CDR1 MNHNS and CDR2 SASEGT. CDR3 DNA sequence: TGTGCCAGCAGTACTTCCGGGACAGGGACCTACGAGCAGTACTTC. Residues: CASSTSGTGTYEQYF.

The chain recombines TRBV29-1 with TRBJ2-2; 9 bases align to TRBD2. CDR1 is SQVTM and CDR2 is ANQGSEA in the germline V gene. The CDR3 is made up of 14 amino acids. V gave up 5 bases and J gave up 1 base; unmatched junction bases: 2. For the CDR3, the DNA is TGCAGCGTTATGACTAGCGGGAACACCGGGGAGCTGTTTTTT. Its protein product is CSVMTSGNTGELFF.

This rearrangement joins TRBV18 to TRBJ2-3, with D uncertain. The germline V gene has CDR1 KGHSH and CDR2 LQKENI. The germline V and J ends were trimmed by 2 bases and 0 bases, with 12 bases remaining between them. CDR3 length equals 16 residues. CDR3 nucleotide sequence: TGTGCCAGCTCACCAATATACGGTTTTAGCACAGATACGCAGTATTTT. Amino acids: CASSPIYGFSTDTQYF.

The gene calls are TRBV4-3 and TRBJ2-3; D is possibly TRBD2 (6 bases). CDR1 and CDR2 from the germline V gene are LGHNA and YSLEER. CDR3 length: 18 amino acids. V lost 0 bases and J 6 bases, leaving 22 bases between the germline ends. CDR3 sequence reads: CASSQDYNSGSVPDTQYF. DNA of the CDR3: TGCGCCAGCAGCCAAGATTATAATAGCGGTAGCGTCCCCGATACGCAGTATTTT.